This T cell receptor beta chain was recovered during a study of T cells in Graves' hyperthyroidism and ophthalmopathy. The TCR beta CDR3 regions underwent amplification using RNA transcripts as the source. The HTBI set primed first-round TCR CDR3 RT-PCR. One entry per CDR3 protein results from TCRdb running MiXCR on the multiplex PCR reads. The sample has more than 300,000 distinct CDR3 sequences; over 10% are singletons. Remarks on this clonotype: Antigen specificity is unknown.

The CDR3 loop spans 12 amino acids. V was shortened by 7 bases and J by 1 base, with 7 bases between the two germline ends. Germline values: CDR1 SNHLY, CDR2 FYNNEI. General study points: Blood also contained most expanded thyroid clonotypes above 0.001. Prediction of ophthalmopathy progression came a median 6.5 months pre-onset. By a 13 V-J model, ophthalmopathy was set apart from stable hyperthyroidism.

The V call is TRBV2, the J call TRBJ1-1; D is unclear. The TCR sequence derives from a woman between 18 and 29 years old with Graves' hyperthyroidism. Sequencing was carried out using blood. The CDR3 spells CASTNENTEAFF. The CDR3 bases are TGTGCCAGCACCAATGAGAACACTGAAGCTTTCTTT.